Shown below are 30 T cell receptor beta chains from a single sample sequenced in a study of blood T cell repertoires in COVID-19. Here immunoSEQ multiplex PCR was the method, and the copy in TCRdb shows in-frame clones only, minus some. The sample gives roughly 15,000 clones, around 94% of which show up once; about 8% is in the top ten. The specimen was peripheral blood. These receptors were taken from a human donor with active COVID-19. The donor label of this sample is uncertain.

The CDR3 is CASSRIGTSDSDEQFF. DNA for the CDR3: TGTGCCAGCAGCCGTATTGGGACTAGCGATTCCGATGAGCAGTTCTTC. J is TRBJ2-1 and V is TRBV27; TRBD2 matches at 10 bases. This CDR3 has 16 amino acids. V shed 6 bases and J 8 bases; nucleotides not matched to a gene: 13. Germline CDR1 MNHEY, CDR2 SMNVEV (reference sequence).

V gene TRBV5-4 combines with J gene TRBJ2-5, with D possibly matching TRBD1 (7 bases). Trimming removed 5 bases at V and 2 bases at J, with 10 bases between. The CDR3 length is 13 residues. CDR1 is SGHNT and CDR2 is YYREEE in the germline V gene (reference sequence). CDR3 DNA sequence: TGTGCCAGCAGGGAGGGACAGCAAGAGACCCAGTACTTC. Protein sequence: CASREGQQETQYF.

The chain links TRBV29-1 to TRBJ2-3; no firm D call. V was shortened by 3 bases and J by 1 base, with 8 bases between the two germline ends. This CDR3 is 13 amino acids long. The germline V gene encodes CDR1 SQVTM and CDR2 ANQGSEA. The CDR3 bases are TGCAGCGTTGACGTAAGAGGCACAGATACGCAGTATTTT. Translation: CSVDVRGTDTQYF.

This clone was found once. CDR3 amino acids: CASSGGYNEQFF. CDR3 coding DNA: TGTGCCAGTTCGGGAGGTTACAATGAGCAGTTCTTC. This sequence joins TRBV18 and TRBJ2-1; 7 bases line up with TRBD2. The CDR3 is 12 amino acids. CDR1 is KGHSH, CDR2 LQKENI, per germline. V lost 9 bases, J lost 4 bases, and 3 bases stayed unmatched.

The chain links TRBV4-3 to TRBJ2-7; D possibly corresponds to TRBD2 (6 bases). This CDR3 is 14 amino acids long. The ends were cut back, 4 bases at V and 4 bases at J, with 14 bases in the middle. Germline V lookup: CDR1 LGHNA, CDR2 YSLEER. CDR3 loop: CASSLDRGRYEQYF. CDR3 DNA: TGCGCCAGCAGCCTAGACCGTGGGAGGTACGAGCAGTACTTC.

The genes are TRBV6-2 or TRBV6-3 and TRBJ2-2, with 14 bases identical to TRBD2. With V trimmed by 5 bases and J by 3 bases, 11 bases remained unmatched. The CDR3 runs 19 residues. Germline CDR1 and CDR2: MNHEY and SVGEGT. The CDR3 DNA follows: TGTGCCAGCAGTCCAGCGAGGACTAGCGGGGGGCTGGACACCGGGGAGCTGTTTTTT. Translation: CASSPARTSGGLDTGELFF.

V and J are TRBV5-1 and TRBJ1-4; D gene unclear. The germline CDR1 and CDR2 sequences are SGHRS and YFSETQ. V dropped 4 bases and J dropped 0 bases, with 10 bases sitting between them. The CDR3 loop spans 15 amino acids. The CDR3 here is CASSPLGATNEKLFF. CDR3 nucleotide sequence: TGCGCCAGCAGCCCTCTGGGAGCAACTAATGAAAAACTGTTTTTT.

This clone was seen only a few times. The chain recombines TRBV7-8 with TRBJ2-1; the match to TRBD2 covers 7 bases. The V gene's germline CDR1 is SGHVS and CDR2 FQNEAQ. The V segment lost 1 base and the J segment 6 bases; nucleotides outside the gene matches: 3. This CDR3 contains 14 residues. The DNA for the CDR3 is TGTGCCAGCAGCTTAGGGGGGGAGGGCAATGAGCAGTTCTTC. This gives the protein CASSLGGEGNEQFF. The full variable domain, rest sourced from reference TRBV7-8 and TRBJ2-1, is GAGVSQSPRYKVAKRGQDVALRCDPISGHVSLFWYQQALGQGPEFLTYFQNEAQLDKSGLPSDRFFAERPEGSVSTLKIQRTQQEDSAVYLCASSLGGEGNEQFFGPGTRLTVL.

The chain uses TRBV10-3 and TRBJ2-3; possibly TRBD1 for D (6 bases). The CDR3 loop spans 15 amino acids. Looked up from germline, CDR1 is ENHRY and CDR2 is SYGVKD. V was cut by 3 bases and J by 4 bases, with 14 bases left in between. The CDR3 sequence: CAISDPTGFADTQYF. CDR3 sequence (DNA): TGTGCCATCAGTGATCCCACAGGGTTCGCAGATACGCAGTATTTT.

This chain connects TRBV6-5 to TRBJ2-7; D possibly corresponds to TRBD1 (6 bases). Germline CDR1 MNHEY, CDR2 SVGAGI. V was shortened by 7 bases and J by 2 bases, with 18 bases between the two germline ends. This CDR3 is 15 amino acids long. CDR3 residues: CASTSRGQGTYEQYF. In DNA, the CDR3 is TGTGCCAGCACCAGTAGAGGGCAGGGGACCTACGAGCAGTACTTC.

The chain recombines TRBV4-1 with TRBJ2-5; perhaps TRBD2 as D (6 bases). The V and J ends lost 0 bases and 9 bases respectively, with 17 bases between them. CDR3 length: 15 amino acids. Germline values: CDR1 MGHRA, CDR2 YSYEKL. CDR3 DNA sequence: TGCGCCAGCAGCCAAGAGCAGGCGGGGAAGGGCGCCCAGTACTTC. Its protein product is CASSQEQAGKGAQYF.

V gene TRBV5-1 combines with J gene TRBJ1-1, with D uncertain. CDR1 and CDR2 from the germline V gene are SGHRS and YFSETQ. There are 13 residues in the CDR3. Trimming took off 2 bases at V and 0 bases at J, with 5 bases between the two ends. The CDR3 DNA follows: TGCGCCAGCAGCTTCGGGATGAACACTGAAGCTTTCTTT. This sequence encodes CASSFGMNTEAFF.

This clone was observed a single time. The CDR3 spells CASSSGGTGVNEQYF. The CDR3 coding sequence is TGTGCCAGCAGTTCGGGAGGGACAGGGGTTAATGAGCAGTACTTC. This chain uses TRBV28 with TRBJ2-7; 10 nucleotides align to TRBD1. This CDR3 region has 15 residues. Trimming took 4 bases from V and 7 from J; bases not matched to a gene: 10. Germline V gene sequence: CDR1 MDHEN, CDR2 SYDVKM.

The V call is TRBV3-1 (or the pseudogene TRBV3-2), the J call TRBJ1-6, with TRBD1 matching over 9 bases. Germline CDR1 LGHDT, CDR2 YNNKEL (reference sequence). The length of the CDR3 is 14 residues. V lost 5 bases and J lost 7; bases outside the gene matches: 3. The CDR3, as DNA: TGTGCCAGCAGCTCGACAGGGGGGAATTCACCCCTCCACTTT. Protein sequence: CASSSTGGNSPLHF.

CDR3 sequence reads: CASSLDALGGTQYF. CDR3 DNA: TGTGCCAGCAGCTTAGACGCCCTTGGCGGGACCCAGTACTTC. The rearrangement links TRBV11-2 to TRBJ2-5, with unresolved D. CDR3 length: 14 residues. CDR1 is SGHAT, CDR2 FQNNGV, per germline. The ends were cut back, 0 bases at V and 7 bases at J, with 12 bases in the middle. Full variable domain (missing parts from reference TRBV11-2 and TRBJ2-5): EAGVAQSPRYKIIEKRQSVAFWCNPISGHATLYWYQQILGQGPKLLIQFQNNGVVDDSQLPKDRFSAERLKGVDSTLKIQPAKLEDSAVYLCASSLDALGGTQYFGPGTRLLVL.

V is TRBV3-1 (or the pseudogene TRBV3-2) and J is TRBJ2-2; possible D gene TRBD1, 5 bases. Trimming shortened V by 8 bases and J by 2 bases, and 12 bases separated the two germline ends. Germline lookup yields CDR1 LGHDT and CDR2 YNNKEL (reference sequence). The CDR3 totals 14 residues. CDR3 in amino acids: CASCLGPNTGELFF. CDR3 sequence (DNA): TGTGCCAGCTGTCTGGGGCCCAACACCGGGGAGCTGTTTTTT.

V is TRBV5-1 and J is TRBJ2-1; 7 bases align to TRBD2. The CDR3 is made up of 15 amino acids. Germline CDR1 and CDR2: SGHRS and YFSETQ. After removal of 3 bases from V and 1 base from J, the junction contained 4 bases not matched to a gene. This CDR3 is CASSSGLQSYNEQFF. DNA for the CDR3: TGCGCCAGCAGCTCGGGACTACAATCCTACAATGAGCAGTTCTTC.

This chain uses TRBV10-1 with TRBJ2-4; D possibly corresponds to TRBD2 (5 bases). CDR3 length equals 16 residues. Trimming took off 0 bases at V and 0 bases at J, with 9 bases between the two ends. The germline CDR1 and CDR2 sequences are WNHNN and SYGVQD (reference sequence). DNA for the CDR3: TGCGCCAGCAGTGAGTCGAGGGATTTAGCCAAAAACATTCAGTACTTC. Translating it yields CASSESRDLAKNIQYF.

J is TRBJ2-5 and V is TRBV12-3 or TRBV12-4; 7 bases fit TRBD2. The CDR3 has 12 amino acids. The ends lost 7 bases at V and 3 bases at J; junction bases unmatched: 2. The CDR3 spells CASTRGEETQYF. CDR3 in DNA: TGTGCCAGCACCCGGGGGGAAGAGACCCAGTACTTC.

The chain combines TRBV29-1 with TRBJ1-4, with D uncertain. Trimming stripped 0 bases from V and 8 bases from J, with 10 bases between. Germline V lookup: CDR1 SQVTM, CDR2 ANQGSEA. This CDR3 is built from 13 residues. CDR3 DNA: TGCAGCGTTGAAGAATCGCCGGGGGAAAAACTGTTTTTT. Amino acid sequence: CSVEESPGEKLFF.

V is TRBV29-1 and J is TRBJ2-1; TRBD2 aligns across 9 bases. The CDR3 contains 14 residues. The J segment lost 4 bases and the V segment lost 3 bases, leaving 4 bases of the junction unmatched. CDR1 and CDR2 (germline): SQVTM, ANQGSEA. The CDR3 region is CSVDPLAGYNEQFF. For the CDR3, the DNA is TGCAGCGTTGACCCCCTAGCGGGATACAATGAGCAGTTCTTC.

This chain links TRBV7-2 with TRBJ1-6; D not resolved. V lost 1 base and J lost 0, with 13 bases in between. From germline, CDR1 is SGHTA and CDR2 FQGNSA. CDR3 length equals 18 residues. The chain's CDR3 is CASSLDLAGSSYNSPLHF. The CDR3 bases are TGTGCCAGCAGCTTAGACCTGGCGGGGAGCTCCTATAATTCACCCCTCCACTTT. Combining the CDR3 with reference TRBV7-2 and TRBJ1-6 gives the whole variable domain GAGVSQSPSNKVTEKGKDVELRCDPISGHTALYWYRQSLGQGLEFLIYFQGNSAPDKSGLPSDRFSAERTGGSVSTLTIQRTQQEDSAVYLCASSLDLAGSSYNSPLHFGNGTRLTVT.

This clone was picked up a small number of times. The V and J genes are TRBV30 and TRBJ1-2; perhaps TRBD1 as D (6 bases). The CDR3 is 15 residues long. Per germline, CDR1 GTSNPN and CDR2 SVGIG (reference sequence). V lost 4 bases and J 0 bases, leaving 15 bases between the germline ends. The chain's CDR3 is CAWKYTGRANYGYTF. The DNA for the CDR3 is TGTGCCTGGAAGTATACAGGGCGAGCTAACTATGGCTACACCTTC. Based on the CDR3 plus reference TRBV30 and TRBJ1-2, the full variable domain is SQTIHQWPATLVQPVGSPLSLECTVEGTSNPNLYWYRQAAGRGLQLLFYSVGIGQISSEVPQNLSASRPQDRQFILSSKKLLLSDSGFYLCAWKYTGRANYGYTFGSGTRLTVV.

This chain uses TRBV14 with TRBJ1-1; D is perhaps TRBD1 (6 bases). Deletions cut 4 bases from V and 2 bases from J, with 11 bases between. This CDR3 comprises 14 residues. Germline V gene data show CDR1 as SGHDN and CDR2 as FVKESK. Here the CDR3 DNA reads TGTGCCAGCAGCCGGGACACCCTAAACACTGAAGCTTTCTTT. Its protein is CASSRDTLNTEAFF.

The chain links TRBV3-1 (or the pseudogene TRBV3-2) to TRBJ1-2; TRBD1 aligns across 8 bases. The length of the CDR3 is 14 residues. Germline V gene sequence: CDR1 LGHDT, CDR2 YNNKEL (reference sequence). The V gene end was trimmed by 4 bases and the J gene end by 8 bases; junction bases not matched to a gene: 9. CDR3 nucleotides: TGTGCCAGCAGCCGCGGACAGGGCTCGTCGGGCTACACCTTC. Translated: CASSRGQGSSGYTF.

V is TRBV7-2 and J is TRBJ2-1; TRBD2 matches 11 bases. Looked up from germline, CDR1 is SGHTA and CDR2 is FQGNSA. V lost 8 bases to trimming and J lost 4 bases; unmatched junction nucleotides: 13. The CDR3 runs 17 residues. The CDR3 DNA is TGTGCCAGCGAGGTAGCGGGGGGGTCTAGGGGATACAATGAGCAGTTCTTC. Protein: CASEVAGGSRGYNEQFF.

The genes are TRBV6-2 or TRBV6-3 and TRBJ2-3; D is possibly TRBD2 (6 bases). V dropped 4 bases and J dropped 1 base, with 15 bases sitting between them. The germline CDR1 and CDR2 sequences are MNHEY and SVGEGT. CDR3 length: 16 residues. The CDR3 DNA sequence: TGTGCCAGCAGTTCACGTGGCGGGGTGCGCACAGATACGCAGTATTTT. This translates into CASSSRGGVRTDTQYF.

This clone was recorded only once. This chain connects TRBV5-1 to TRBJ2-2, with D possibly TRBD1 on 6 matching bases. Trimming cost V 4 bases and J 1 base, with 14 bases left between them. CDR1 and CDR2 (germline): SGHRS, YFSETQ. This CDR3 is built from 16 residues. DNA for the CDR3: TGCGCCAGCAGCCTTTTCACCAGGGGGAACACCGGGGAGCTGTTTTTT. Translating gives CASSLFTRGNTGELFF.

The rearrangement uses TRBV14 and TRBJ2-1, with TRBD1 matching over 10 bases. Germline V CDR1 and CDR2: SGHDN, FVKESK. The CDR3 runs 16 residues. The junction had 6 bases not matched to a gene; V was cut back by 4 bases and J by 3 bases. The DNA for the CDR3 is TGTGCCAGCAGCCGACCCGGGACAGGGGACTACAATGAGCAGTTCTTC. Translated: CASSRPGTGDYNEQFF. Supplemented by reference TRBV14 and TRBJ2-1, the full variable domain reads EAGVTQFPSHSVIEKGQTVTLRCDPISGHDNLYWYRRVMGKEIKFLLHFVKESKQDESGMPNNRFLAERTGGTYSTLKVQPAELEDSGVYFCASSRPGTGDYNEQFFGPGTRLTVL.

The gene calls are TRBV24-1 and TRBJ2-3; 9 nucleotides match TRBD2. The germline CDR1 and CDR2 sequences are KGHDR and SFDVKD. The CDR3 has 14 amino acids. J lost 3 bases, V lost 9 bases, and 6 bases had no gene match. CDR3: CATGRGGKTDTQYF. For the CDR3, the DNA is TGTGCCACCGGGCGGGGGGGCAAAACAGATACGCAGTATTTT.